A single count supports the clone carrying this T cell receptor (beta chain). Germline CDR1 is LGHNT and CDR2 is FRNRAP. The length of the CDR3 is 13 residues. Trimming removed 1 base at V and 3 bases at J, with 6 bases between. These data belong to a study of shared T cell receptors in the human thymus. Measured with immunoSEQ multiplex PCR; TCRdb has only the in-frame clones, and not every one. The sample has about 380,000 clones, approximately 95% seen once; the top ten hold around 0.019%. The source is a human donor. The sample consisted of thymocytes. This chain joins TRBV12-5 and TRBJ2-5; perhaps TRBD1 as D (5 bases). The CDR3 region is CASGLETEETQYF. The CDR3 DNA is TGTGCTAGTGGTTTGGAGACAGAAGAGACCCAGTACTTC.